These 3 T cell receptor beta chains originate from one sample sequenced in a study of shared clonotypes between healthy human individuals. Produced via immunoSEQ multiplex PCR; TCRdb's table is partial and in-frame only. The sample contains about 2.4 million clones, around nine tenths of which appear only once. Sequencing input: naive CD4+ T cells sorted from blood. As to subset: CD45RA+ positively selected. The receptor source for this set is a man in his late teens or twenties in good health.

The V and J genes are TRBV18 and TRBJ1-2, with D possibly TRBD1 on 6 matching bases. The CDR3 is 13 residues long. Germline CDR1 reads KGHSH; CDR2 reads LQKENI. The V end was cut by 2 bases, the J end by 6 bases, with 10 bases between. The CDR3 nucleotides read TGTGCCAGCTCACCAGACAGGTCGCATGGCTACACCTTC. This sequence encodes CASSPDRSHGYTF.

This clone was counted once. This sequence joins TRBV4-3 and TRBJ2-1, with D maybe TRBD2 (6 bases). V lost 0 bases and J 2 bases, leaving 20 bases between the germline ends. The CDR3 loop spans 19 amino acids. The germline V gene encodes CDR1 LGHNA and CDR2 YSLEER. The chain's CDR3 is CASSQEVRAERAAYNEQFF. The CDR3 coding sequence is TGCGCCAGCAGCCAAGAGGTTCGAGCGGAGCGGGCAGCCTACAATGAGCAGTTCTTC.

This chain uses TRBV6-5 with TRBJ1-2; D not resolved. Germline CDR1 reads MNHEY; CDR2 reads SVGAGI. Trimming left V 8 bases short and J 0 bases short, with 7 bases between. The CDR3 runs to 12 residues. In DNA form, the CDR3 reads TGTGCCAGCCGCAACCCTAACTATGGCTACACCTTC. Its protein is CASRNPNYGYTF.